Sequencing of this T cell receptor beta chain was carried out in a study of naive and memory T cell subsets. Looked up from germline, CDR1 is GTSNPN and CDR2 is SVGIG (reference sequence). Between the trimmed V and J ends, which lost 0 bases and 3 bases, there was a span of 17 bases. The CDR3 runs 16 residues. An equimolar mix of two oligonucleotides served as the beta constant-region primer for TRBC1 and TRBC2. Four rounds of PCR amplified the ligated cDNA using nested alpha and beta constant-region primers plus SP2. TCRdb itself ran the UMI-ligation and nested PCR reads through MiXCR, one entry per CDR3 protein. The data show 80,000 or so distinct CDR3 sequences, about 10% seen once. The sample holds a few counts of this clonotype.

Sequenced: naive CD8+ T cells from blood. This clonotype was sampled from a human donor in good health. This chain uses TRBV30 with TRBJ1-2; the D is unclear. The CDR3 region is CAWSVQFQASYYGYTF. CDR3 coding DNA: TGTGCCTGGAGTGTTCAGTTCCAGGCCTCCTACTATGGCTACACCTTC.